These 21 T cell receptor beta chains were all obtained from the same sample, sequenced in a study of response to subunit inactivated influenza vaccine. In TCRdb, the RT-PCR reads were re-called with MiXCR into one record per CDR3 protein. The sample shows more than 450,000 distinct CDR3 sequences, roughly 10% of them seen only once. The material was PBMCs from blood, obtained on the day of vaccination. The receptors come from a man between 45 and 60 years old who received an inactivated influenza vaccine.

The chain uses TRBV3-1 and TRBJ2-2, with 8 positions matching TRBD2. The V gene end was trimmed by 5 bases and the J gene end by 5 bases; junction bases not matched to a gene: 10. CDR1 is LGHDT, CDR2 YNNKEL, per germline (reference sequence). The length of the CDR3 is 16 residues. The CDR3 DNA sequence: TGTGCCAGCAGCGTAAGCGGGGGCGCGCGTACCGGGGAGCTGTTTTTT. Translating gives CASSVSGGARTGELFF.

The V call is TRBV7-6, the J call TRBJ2-5, with 9 bases that match TRBD2. The CDR3 is 19 amino acids. Trimming cost V 1 base and J 2 bases; bases outside gene matches: 14. Germline V gives CDR1 SGHVS, CDR2 FNYEAQ. CDR3 region: CASSLDIGLGSGSQETQYF. The CDR3 region has the DNA TGTGCCAGCAGCTTAGATATTGGGTTGGGTAGCGGGAGTCAAGAGACCCAGTACTTC.

This clonotype was found many times. The chain links TRBV28 to TRBJ2-3; D is uncertain. The V end lost 2 bases, the J end lost 6 bases, and 6 bases lay between the germline ends. There are 12 residues in the CDR3. Germline V gene data show CDR1 as MDHEN and CDR2 as SYDVKM. The CDR3 nucleotides are TGTGCCAGCAGTTTAACCCCGGATACGCAGTATTTT. It codes for CASSLTPDTQYF.

This clonotype was observed at least ten times. V gene TRBV27 combines with J gene TRBJ2-5, with D perhaps being TRBD1 or TRBD2 (5 bases each). Trimming left V 2 bases short and J 4 bases short, with 14 bases between. CDR1 and CDR2 (germline): MNHEY, SMNVEV (reference sequence). This CDR3 contains 15 residues. The DNA of the CDR3 is TGTGCCAGCAGTTTAGAGGTTGGGGGTTCAGAGACCCAGTACTTC. This codes for CASSLEVGGSETQYF.

This clonotype was observed a few times. The rearrangement links TRBV7-9 to TRBJ2-1; 12 bases agree with TRBD2. V shed 1 base, J shed 0 bases, and the junction held 1 base outside the gene matches. The germline gives CDR1 SEHNR, CDR2 FQNEAQ (reference sequence). CDR3 size: 17 residues. CDR3 in amino acids: CASSLGLAGASYNEQFF. DNA of the CDR3: TGTGCCAGCAGCTTAGGACTAGCGGGAGCCTCCTACAATGAGCAGTTCTTC. Full variable domain (missing parts from reference TRBV7-9 and TRBJ2-1): DTGVSQNPRHKITKRGQNVTFRCDPISEHNRLYWYRQTLGQGPEFLTYFQNEAQLEKSRLLSDRFSAERPKGSFSTLEIQRTEQGDSAMYLCASSLGLAGASYNEQFFGPGTRLTVL.

This clonotype was counted ten times or more. CDR3 in DNA: TGTGCCATCGGTTACAGCTCGTCACCCCTCCACTTT. Protein: CAIGYSSSPLHF. The rearrangement joins TRBV10-3 to TRBJ1-6, with unresolved D. The V end was cut by 8 bases, the J end by 10 bases, with 12 bases between. The CDR3 sequence is 12 residues long. Germline V gene lookup returns CDR1 ENHRY and CDR2 SYGVKD.

For the CDR3, the DNA is TGTGCCAGCAGATCGACAGGGCCCAATGAGCAGTTCTTC. Translated: CASRSTGPNEQFF. The genes are TRBV12-3 or TRBV12-4 and TRBJ2-1, with TRBD1 identical over 7 bases. The V and J ends lost 6 bases and 6 bases, in that order; junction bases with no gene match: 5. The CDR3 has 13 amino acids.

The V call is TRBV5-1, the J call TRBJ2-7; tentative D call: TRBD1 (6 bases). Germline lookup yields CDR1 SGHRS and CDR2 YFSETQ. Trimming removed 5 bases from V and 12 bases from J, with 15 bases in between. The CDR3 consists of 11 residues. CDR3 protein: CASRQGQNRYF. The CDR3 coding sequence is TGCGCCAGCAGACAGGGCCAGAATCGGTACTTC.

Only a few counts were recorded for this clonotype. The chain carries TRBV10-3 and TRBJ2-7; 8 bases agree with TRBD2. Germline loops: CDR1 ENHRY, CDR2 SYGVKD. V lost 1 base and J lost 3; bases outside the gene matches: 5. CDR3 size: 15 residues. This chain's CDR3 is CAISEWGTRDYEQYF. The CDR3 coding sequence is TGTGCCATCAGTGAGTGGGGGACTAGGGACTACGAGCAGTACTTC.

The CDR3 bases are TGTGCCAGCAGTGAAGCGAAAAGGACAGAGGTCTCCTACGAGCAGTACTTC. This translates into CASSEAKRTEVSYEQYF. The chain couples TRBV6-1 to TRBJ2-7, with a tentative D call TRBD1 (6 bases). V dropped 0 bases and J dropped 0 bases, with 15 bases sitting between them. The germline gives CDR1 MNHNS, CDR2 SASEGT. The CDR3 consists of 17 residues.

This clonotype has just a few counts. The rearrangement uses TRBV6-1 and TRBJ2-3, with D perhaps TRBD1 (5 bases). There are 15 residues in the CDR3. In germline, CDR1 is MNHNS, CDR2 SASEGT. V lost 6 bases, J lost 4 bases, and 17 bases lay in between. The CDR3 bases are TGTGCCAGCAGGAAGGGGCTCAGCGCCGCAGATACGCAGTATTTT. Its translation is CASRKGLSAADTQYF.

This clonotype has only a few counts. The chain combines TRBV7-2 with TRBJ1-2, with no clear D. Per germline, CDR1 SGHTA and CDR2 FQGNSA. V was trimmed by 5 bases and J by 2 bases, leaving 12 bases between them. The CDR3 consists of 14 residues. The DNA for the CDR3 is TGTGCCAGCAGCCCGCAGGCGGAAAACTATGGCTACACCTTC. This codes for CASSPQAENYGYTF.

The gene calls are TRBV5-1 and TRBJ2-2; 10 nucleotides align to TRBD2. Looked up from germline, CDR1 is SGHRS and CDR2 is YFSETQ. The CDR3 is 16 amino acids. V trimming: 6 bases; J trimming: 3 bases; junction bases outside the gene matches: 8. The DNA for the CDR3 is TGCGCCAGCAATTCGGCTAGCGGGAGCTACACCGGGGAGCTGTTTTTT. Its translation: CASNSASGSYTGELFF.

Only a few counts were recorded for this clonotype. V is TRBV6-2 or TRBV6-3 and J is TRBJ2-5; perhaps D is TRBD1 or TRBD2 (5 bases each). Germline V gene lookup returns CDR1 MNHEY and CDR2 SVGEGT. V dropped 4 bases and J dropped 5 bases, with 17 bases sitting between them. The CDR3 is 15 residues long. In nucleotides, the CDR3 is TGTGCCAGCAGTTCCAATGCTGGGGGTAGGGAGACCCAGTACTTC. This gives the protein CASSSNAGGRETQYF.

This clonotype was detected a few times. The rearrangement links TRBV11-2 to TRBJ2-7; possible D gene TRBD1, 5 bases. V dropped 5 bases and J dropped 0 bases, with 23 bases sitting between them. The CDR3 runs 18 residues. The germline V gene encodes CDR1 SGHAT and CDR2 FQNNGV. The CDR3 region has the DNA TGTGCCAGCAGCGCCTACAGGCCGCACCTCAACTCCTCCTACGAGCAGTACTTC. It codes for CASSAYRPHLNSSYEQYF.

In its sample, this clonotype was seen many times. For the CDR3, the DNA is TGCGCCAGCAGCTTGGTGTCACAGGAGAGCTCCTACAATGAGCAGTTCTTC. Encoded protein: CASSLVSQESSYNEQFF. This chain joins TRBV5-1 and TRBJ2-1; tentative D call: TRBD1 (5 bases). CDR1 and CDR2 (germline): SGHRS, YFSETQ. The CDR3 runs 17 residues. V shed 0 bases and J shed 0 bases, with 13 bases lying between them.

This clonotype was detected a few times. The chain combines TRBV5-1 with TRBJ2-3; 8 nucleotides agree with TRBD2. The CDR3 consists of 17 residues. Germline V gene sequence: CDR1 SGHRS, CDR2 YFSETQ. V dropped 2 bases and J dropped 2; count of bases not matched to a gene: 10. The CDR3 protein is CASSLGSGGPLTDTQYF. CDR3 sequence (DNA): TGCGCCAGCAGCTTAGGAAGCGGGGGCCCCCTCACAGATACGCAGTATTTT.

This clonotype was detected ten times or more. This chain joins TRBV20-1 and TRBJ2-3, with TRBD1 matching 8 bases. V gave up 3 bases and J gave up 3 bases; unmatched junction bases: 5. The CDR3 extends over 14 amino acids. In germline, CDR1 is DFQATT, CDR2 SNEGSKA (reference sequence). The CDR3 protein is CSARNRGVTDTQYF. The CDR3 nucleotides are TGCAGTGCTAGGAACAGGGGGGTGACAGATACGCAGTATTTT.

This rearrangement joins TRBV7-2 to TRBJ1-5, with TRBD1 identical over 9 bases. The CDR3 sequence is 15 residues long. CDR1 and CDR2 from the germline V gene are SGHTA and FQGNSA. With V trimmed by 5 bases and J by 4 bases, 6 bases remained unmatched. The CDR3: CASSQSTGGNQPQHF. CDR3 sequence (DNA): TGTGCCAGCAGCCAATCGACAGGGGGAAATCAGCCCCAGCATTTT.

The chain combines TRBV28 with TRBJ2-1; 11 nucleotides match TRBD2. The V segment lost 5 bases and the J segment 8 bases; nucleotides outside the gene matches: 14. Germline values: CDR1 MDHEN, CDR2 SYDVKM. The CDR3 totals 17 residues. CDR3 sequence (DNA): TGTGCCAGCAGTCCGCCTTTGGGTAGCGGGGGGGCTTATGAGCAGTTCTTC. Translation: CASSPPLGSGGAYEQFF.

This clonotype was seen a handful of times. This chain connects TRBV12-3 or TRBV12-4 to TRBJ1-1; the D is unclear. The V gene lost 3 bases and the J gene lost 3 bases, with 8 bases spanning the gap. This CDR3 comprises 13 residues. This chain's CDR3 is CASSFFRDTEAFF. CDR3 in DNA: TGTGCCAGCAGTTTTTTTAGAGACACTGAAGCTTTCTTT.